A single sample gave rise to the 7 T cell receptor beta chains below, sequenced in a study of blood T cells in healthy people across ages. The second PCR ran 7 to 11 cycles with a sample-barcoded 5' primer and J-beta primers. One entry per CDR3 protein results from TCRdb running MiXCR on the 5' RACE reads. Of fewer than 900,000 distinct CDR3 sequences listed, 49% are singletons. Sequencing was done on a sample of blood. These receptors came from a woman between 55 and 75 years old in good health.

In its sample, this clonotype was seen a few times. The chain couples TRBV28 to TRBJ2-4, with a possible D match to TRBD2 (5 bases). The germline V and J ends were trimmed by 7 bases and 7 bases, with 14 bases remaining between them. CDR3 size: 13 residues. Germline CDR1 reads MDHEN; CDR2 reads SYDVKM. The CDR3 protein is CASTLGVGNIQYF. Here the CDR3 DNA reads TGTGCCAGCACCTTGGGAGTAGGTAACATTCAGTACTTC.

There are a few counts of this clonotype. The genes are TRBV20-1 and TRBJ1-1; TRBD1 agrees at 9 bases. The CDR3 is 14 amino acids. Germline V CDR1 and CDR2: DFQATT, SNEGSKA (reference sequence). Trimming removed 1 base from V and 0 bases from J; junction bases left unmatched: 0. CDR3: CSARGTGVNTEAFF. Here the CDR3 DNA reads TGCAGTGCTAGAGGGACAGGGGTGAACACTGAAGCTTTCTTT.

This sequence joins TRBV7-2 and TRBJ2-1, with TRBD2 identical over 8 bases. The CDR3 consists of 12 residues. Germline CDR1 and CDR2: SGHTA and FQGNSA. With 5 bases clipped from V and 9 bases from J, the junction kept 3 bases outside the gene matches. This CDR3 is CASSTREGEQFF. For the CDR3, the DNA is TGTGCCAGCAGCACCCGGGAGGGTGAGCAGTTCTTC. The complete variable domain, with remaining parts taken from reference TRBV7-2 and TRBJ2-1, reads GAGVSQSPSNKVTEKGKDVELRCDPISGHTALYWYRQSLGQGLEFLIYFQGNSAPDKSGLPSDRFSAERTGGSVSTLTIQRTQQEDSAVYLCASSTREGEQFFGPGTRLTVL.

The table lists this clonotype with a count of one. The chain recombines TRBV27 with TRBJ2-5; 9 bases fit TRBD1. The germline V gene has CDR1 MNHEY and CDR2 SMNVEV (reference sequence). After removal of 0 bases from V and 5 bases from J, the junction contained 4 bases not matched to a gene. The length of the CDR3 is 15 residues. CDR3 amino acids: CASSLSNRGRETQYF. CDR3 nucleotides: TGTGCCAGCAGTTTATCGAACAGGGGGCGGGAGACCCAGTACTTC.

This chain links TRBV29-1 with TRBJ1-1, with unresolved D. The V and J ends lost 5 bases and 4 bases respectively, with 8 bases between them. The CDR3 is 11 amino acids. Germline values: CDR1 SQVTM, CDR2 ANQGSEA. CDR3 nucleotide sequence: TGCAGCGTTTTGGGGAGCACTGAAGCTTTCTTT. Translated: CSVLGSTEAFF.

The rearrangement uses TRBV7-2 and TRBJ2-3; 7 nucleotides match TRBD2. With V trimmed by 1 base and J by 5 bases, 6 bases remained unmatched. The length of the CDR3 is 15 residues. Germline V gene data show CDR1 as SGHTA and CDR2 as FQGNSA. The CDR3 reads CASSLESGAGDTQYF. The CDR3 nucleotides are TGTGCCAGCAGCTTAGAGAGCGGGGCGGGAGATACGCAGTATTTT.

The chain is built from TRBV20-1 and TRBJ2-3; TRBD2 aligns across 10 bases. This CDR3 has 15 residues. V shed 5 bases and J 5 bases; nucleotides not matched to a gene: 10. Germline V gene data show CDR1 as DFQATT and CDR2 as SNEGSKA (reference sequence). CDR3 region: CSACVLLAGKDTQYF. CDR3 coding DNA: TGCAGTGCTTGCGTTTTACTAGCGGGGAAAGATACGCAGTATTTT.